This entry features one T cell receptor (beta chain) sequence. The target antigen is unknown. For every TCR library, roughly 3.5 ug of total RNA was used. TCRdb re-called the 5' RACE reads; one entry per CDR3 protein, DNA not given. This sample's clone table lists approximately 400,000 distinct CDR3 sequences. The entry originates in a study of monozygotic twins with inflammatory bowel disease. General study results and limits: Different subtypes (of T cells) could not be told apart from one another.

This CDR3 contains 11 residues. CDR1 and CDR2 (germline): KGHDR, SFDVKD. This rearrangement joins TRBV24-1 to TRBJ2-3. This TCR was sampled from a human donor with ulcerative colitis or Crohn's disease, or a healthy co-twin of an affected twin (not recorded which). Sequencing used blood. The CDR3 loop is CATSTVDTQYF.